This T cell receptor beta chain was identified in a study of PD-1 blockade in classical Hodgkin lymphoma. Study results and caveats: Complete responders' diversity at baseline resembled that of newly diagnosed patients. Reasons behind the repertoire differences stay unclear, perhaps disease activity or earlier therapy. Lower baseline TCR diversity was reported for newly diagnosed patients than for healthy donors.

The V and J ends lost 5 bases and 0 bases respectively, with 26 bases between them. Germline V CDR1 and CDR2: LNHDA, SQIVND (reference sequence). The CDR3 covers 19 residues. All trial patients relapsed after autologous stem cell transplantation. Sequenced by immunoSEQ multiplex PCR; TCRdb stores in-frame clones only, minus some. The sample yields about 100,000 clones, approximately 90% seen once. Remarks on this clone: Antigen specificity is unknown.

This TCR came from a human donor with classical Hodgkin lymphoma. The source was peripheral blood mononuclear cells (PBMCs), collected before the second cycle of nivolumab. This chain uses TRBV19 with TRBJ2-7, with D maybe TRBD2 (6 bases). CDR3 protein: CASSSHPGLLPSSSYEQYF. The CDR3 bases are TGTGCCAGTAGTTCCCACCCGGGACTGTTGCCATCGAGCTCCTACGAGCAGTACTTC.